This paragraph covers one TCR beta chain sequence. No cognate antigen has been identified for it. Base qualities are not at hand, and no much larger clone is one base apart. All donors were healthy Caucasians. The twin cohort comprised three pairs of female monozygotic twins, all aged about 18 to 30 years. Positive isolation kits from Invitrogen were used to isolate the CD4+ and CD8+ T cell populations. The protocol used for the library was 5' RACE. The sequencing machine was an Illumina HiSeq 2000. Template switching added a universal primer binding site, and the final cDNA carried a unique molecular identifier that allowed TCR cDNA molecules to be counted accurately. First-strand cDNA for TCR alpha and beta chains was synthesized from specific primers in the conserved constant-segment region. Each cDNA library was double barcoded, with a SMART-Mk sample barcode plus Illumina barcodes, to control for contamination. TruSeq adapter sequences and Illumina sample barcodes were added in two successive PCR steps. The Illumina HiSeq platform was used with custom primers to sequence TCR alpha and beta cDNA libraries. From the authors' description of their analysis: Raw reads were processed with MiGEC to extract unique molecular identifiers, and MiXCR was used to determine CDR3 positions. For each individual, recombination models were inferred using an EM algorithm with the repgenHMM and IGoR tools. Shared clonotype analysis was performed with the tcR package in R, normalizing sharing by the product of cloneset sizes. To study raw recombination free of thymic and clonal selection effects, out-of-frame nonproductive sequences were analyzed. Using fastp at Q25 and MiXCR, TCRdb reprocessed the public reads and kept productive beta chains. Identical CDR3 protein sequences are pooled into one entry, listed with their most common genes and DNA. The V and J calls here are based on TCRdb, not the publication. The sample table holds roughly 490,000 distinct CDR3 sequences, of which more than 13% were seen once. The leading ten clones occupy 0.98% of the sample.

These data belong to a study of identical twins (dated by TCRdb to 2016 to 2017). In terms of the full investigation: The study deep-sequenced TCR alpha and beta repertoires from monozygotic twins, unrelated adults of various ages and cord blood to test whether fetal clonotypes persist. Replicate twin experiments were performed at different times using different library preparation protocols to rule out contamination. Points the paper makes about the study in general: Invariant T cells such as MAIT and iNKT could partly confound zero-insertion analyses, though diverse VJ usage argued against this for most clonotypes. Because the same donors could not be followed over many years, conclusions were based on cross-sectional statistical analysis. Compared with coincidental sharing between unrelated individuals, an excess of low generation-probability sequences was observed among out-of-frame TCR alpha sequences shared between twins. Fewer insertions were carried by abundant cord blood beta clonotypes, a similar but weaker trend appeared in young adult naive repertoires, and no such trend appeared in memory repertoires. A weaker excess of twin sharing was found in beta out-of-frame sequences because the signal-to-noise ratio was lowered by fewer shared sequences. In monozygotic twins, out-of-frame TCR alpha sharing was systematically underestimated by recombination models, although the models agreed with sharing between unrelated individuals.

The germline V gene gives CDR1 as KGHSH and CDR2 as LQKENI. The CDR3 runs 13 amino acids, cysteine and phenylalanine included. Here the CDR3 DNA is all that survives: 39 bases in frame from base 1. The V end loses 3 bases and the J end loses 5 bases, and a stretch of 10 bases separates them. This sample also appeared in a second study, on yellow fever vaccine responses in identical twins. Looking at the second paper: The T cell response to vaccination in identical twins was reported by the authors to appear partly convergent and partly personalized. In identical twins, the study followed T cell clones that responded to the vaccine with precision.

This chain is built from TRBV18 and TRBJ1-2, with a tentative D gene TRBD1 over 6 matching bases. This TCR derives from a woman aged 18-29 years in good health. Sequenced input: CD4+ T cells sorted from blood. The CDR3 region reads CASSPGHQYGYTF. The DNA reads as follows: TGTGCCAGCTCACCGGGACACCAGTATGGCTACACCTTC.